The subject of this entry is one T cell receptor beta chain. Its matching antigen is unknown. The assay was immunoSEQ multiplex PCR, and TCRdb's table has in-frame clones only and misses some. The sample has tens of thousands of clones, around 94% seen once. Looked up from germline, CDR1 is MGHRA and CDR2 is YSYEKL. The CDR3 runs 16 residues. With 1 base clipped from V and 2 bases from J, the junction kept 5 bases outside the gene matches. The data were taken from a study of cytomegalovirus exposure and HLA in healthy donors. Points from the study as a whole: Altogether, some 160 TCR beta chains were recorded as cytomegalovirus-associated. TCR clusters originating in the first cohort tended to co-occur in the 100 to 150 validation repertoires, according to a later analysis. For cytomegalovirus status, the classifier reportedly gave diagnoses with high specificity and sensitivity.

The sequencing sample was made of PBMCs. The V call is TRBV4-1, the J call TRBJ1-3, with 7 bases identical to TRBD1. The receptor's source is a woman under 30 in good health and CMV-seropositive. Written as DNA, the CDR3 is TGCGCCAGCAGCCAAGGGAACAGGGGAGCTGGAAACACCATATATTTT. Translation gives CASSQGNRGAGNTIYF.